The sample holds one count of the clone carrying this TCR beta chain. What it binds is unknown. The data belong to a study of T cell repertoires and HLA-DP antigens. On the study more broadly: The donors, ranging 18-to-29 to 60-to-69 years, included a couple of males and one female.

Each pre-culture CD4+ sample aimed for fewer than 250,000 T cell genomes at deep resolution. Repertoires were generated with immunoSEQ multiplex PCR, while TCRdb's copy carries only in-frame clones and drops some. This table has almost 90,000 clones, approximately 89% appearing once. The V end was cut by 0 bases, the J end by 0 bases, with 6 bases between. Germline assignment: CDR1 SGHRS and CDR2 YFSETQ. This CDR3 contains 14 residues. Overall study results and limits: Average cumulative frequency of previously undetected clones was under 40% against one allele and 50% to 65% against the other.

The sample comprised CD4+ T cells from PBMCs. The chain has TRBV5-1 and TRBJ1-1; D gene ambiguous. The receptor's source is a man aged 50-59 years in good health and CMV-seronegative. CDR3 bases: TGCGCCAGCAGCTTGGAGGGCATGAACACTGAAGCTTTCTTT. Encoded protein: CASSLEGMNTEAFF.